Below, 16 T cell receptor beta chains from the same sample are listed, as sequenced in a study of blood T cell repertoires in COVID-19 (dated by TCRdb to about 2020). The library came from the immunoSEQ multiplex PCR assay. Imported from immuneACCESS, the table was reduced by TCRdb to in-frame sequences with V and J called. These copies leave out some clones; in studies compared against another copy, an unresolved V gene accounts for under half, and the cause of the remainder is not known. This sample is represented by around 93,000 clones; 80% to 95% of them were singletons. The ten largest clones add up to roughly 6.3% of the sample. Material: peripheral blood. The receptors here all came from a man aged 18 to 29 with COVID-19, enrolled during active disease.

The chain combines TRBV13 with TRBJ1-5; D is unclear. This CDR3 spans 17 amino acids. Germline CDR1 and CDR2: PRHDT and FYEKMQ (reference sequence). V was shortened by 0 bases and J by 0 bases, with 12 bases between the two germline ends. The CDR3 coding sequence is TGTGCCAGCAGCTTAGGCACCGGAGGGAATAGCAATCAGCCCCAGCATTTT. Its protein product is CASSLGTGGNSNQPQHF.

This clone has a handful of counts. The chain uses TRBV27 and TRBJ1-6; D ambiguous. Germline values: CDR1 MNHEY, CDR2 SMNVEV (reference sequence). The CDR3 sequence is 14 residues long. V was clipped by 6 bases and J by 0 bases, with 6 bases between them. CDR3 bases: TGTGCCAGCAGCTCGAGCTCCTATAATTCACCCCTCCACTTT. This translates into CASSSSSYNSPLHF.

This chain's CDR3 is CASSQGRGVSMPQHF. In DNA form, the CDR3 reads TGTGCCAGCAGCCAGGGTCGCGGGGTAAGTATGCCCCAGCATTTT. V gene TRBV3-1 (or the pseudogene TRBV3-2) combines with J gene TRBJ1-5; no clear D. Looked up from germline, CDR1 is LGHDT and CDR2 is YNNKEL (reference sequence). The CDR3 extends over 15 amino acids. V gave up 3 bases and J gave up 9 bases, with 18 bases separating them.

This chain uses TRBV10-3 with TRBJ2-1; 9 bases map to TRBD2. The CDR3 runs 16 residues. Losses at the gene ends were 3 bases for V and 7 bases for J; bases not matched to a gene: 10. The germline V gene has CDR1 ENHRY and CDR2 SYGVKD. CDR3 DNA: TGTGCCATCAGTGATGGGCTAGCGGGAAACGAGAATGAGCAGTTCTTC. Its translation is CAISDGLAGNENEQFF.

V usage is TRBV11-2 and J usage is TRBJ1-5; D is uncertain. In germline, CDR1 is SGHAT, CDR2 FQNNGV. The CDR3 extends over 14 amino acids. Trimming took 0 bases from V and 6 from J, leaving 9 bases between them. CDR3 amino acids: CASSLDEARQPQHF. In nucleotides, the CDR3 is TGTGCCAGCAGCTTAGACGAAGCGCGTCAGCCCCAGCATTTT.

The CDR3 DNA reads TGTGCCAGCTCACACCTGACAGGGTCCGCGAATTACGAGCAGTACTTC. As protein: CASSHLTGSANYEQYF. The chain joins TRBV18 to TRBJ2-7, with 7 bases aligning to TRBD1. The CDR3 runs 16 residues. The germline gives CDR1 KGHSH, CDR2 LQKENI. V was clipped by 4 bases and J by 4 bases; unmatched bases: 13.

This clone was picked up one time. The chain joins TRBV28 to TRBJ2-7, with TRBD2 matching 11 bases. With V trimmed by 5 bases and J by 4 bases, 10 bases remained unmatched. The CDR3 contains 16 residues. The germline gives CDR1 MDHEN, CDR2 SYDVKM. This chain's CDR3 is CASSQRRTSGFYEQYF. CDR3 bases: TGTGCCAGCAGTCAACGGAGGACTAGCGGGTTTTACGAGCAGTACTTC.

A remark on this clone: The identical CDR3 is also encoded by other nucleotide sequences in the sample. The rearrangement links TRBV29-1 to TRBJ1-1; TRBD1 is a possible D gene (6 bases). The CDR3 contains 13 residues. Germline assignment: CDR1 SQVTM and CDR2 ANQGSEA. V dropped 3 bases and J dropped 2 bases, with 10 bases sitting between them. CDR3 DNA sequence: TGCAGCGTTGAGAGGGGGGGCAACACTGAAGCTTTCTTT. It is translated as CSVERGGNTEAFF.

This chain joins TRBV7-3 and TRBJ1-1, with TRBD1 identical over 8 bases. From germline, CDR1 is SGHTA and CDR2 FQGTGA. The V segment lost 2 bases and the J segment 1 base; nucleotides outside the gene matches: 9. The CDR3 extends over 17 amino acids. CDR3 loop: CASSLYSTGQGNTEAFF. As DNA, the CDR3 is TGTGCCAGCAGCTTATATTCGACAGGACAGGGGAACACTGAAGCTTTCTTT.

This sequence joins TRBV15 and TRBJ1-1, with unresolved D. CDR1 and CDR2 (germline): LNHNV, YYDKDF (reference sequence). The CDR3 runs to 14 residues. V lost 3 bases, J lost 2 bases, and 10 bases lay in between. Here the CDR3 reads CATSRDGLNTEAFF. In nucleotides, the CDR3 is TGTGCCACCAGCAGGGACGGACTTAACACTGAAGCTTTCTTT.

This chain joins TRBV4-2 and TRBJ1-5; 9 bases are shared with TRBD1. Germline CDR1 and CDR2: LGHNA and YNFKEQ. V trimming: 6 bases; J trimming: 3 bases; junction bases outside the gene matches: 3. There are 14 residues in the CDR3. The CDR3 DNA follows: TGTGCCAGCAGGCGGACAGGGGACAATCAGCCCCAGCATTTT. This sequence encodes CASRRTGDNQPQHF.

The chain carries TRBV9 and TRBJ2-5; D may be TRBD1 (5 bases). Germline V gene sequence: CDR1 SGDLS, CDR2 YYNGEE. Trimming removed 0 bases at V and 5 bases at J, with 14 bases between. The length of the CDR3 is 15 residues. The CDR3 region is CASSVAQGQRETQYF. In nucleotides, the CDR3 is TGTGCCAGCAGCGTAGCCCAGGGTCAGAGGGAGACCCAGTACTTC.

The chain combines TRBV9 with TRBJ2-2; 7 bases match TRBD2. Trimming took 6 bases from V and 6 from J; bases not matched to a gene: 8. The V gene's germline CDR1 is SGDLS and CDR2 YYNGEE. There are 14 residues in the CDR3. The CDR3 loop is CASKEGGPSGELFF. In nucleotides, the CDR3 is TGTGCCAGCAAGGAGGGAGGGCCATCCGGGGAGCTGTTTTTT.

The J gene is TRBJ2-3, the V gene TRBV5-4, with 10 bases identical to TRBD2. Germline CDR1 and CDR2: SGHNT and YYREEE (reference sequence). The CDR3 is 16 amino acids. Unmatched junction bases numbered 1, after V lost 0 bases and J lost 0 bases. The CDR3 here is CASSLVGLASTDTQYF. The CDR3 DNA is TGTGCCAGCAGCTTGGTGGGACTAGCGAGCACAGATACGCAGTATTTT.

The chain combines TRBV7-9 with TRBJ2-3, with TRBD2 as a possible D gene (6 bases). Trimming took 7 bases from V and 2 from J, leaving 13 bases between them. Germline V CDR1 and CDR2: SEHNR, FQNEAQ (reference sequence). This CDR3 is 14 amino acids long. The CDR3 spells CASNHGSDTDTQYF. CDR3 coding DNA: TGTGCCAGCAATCACGGGAGTGACACAGATACGCAGTATTTT.

This rearrangement joins TRBV30 to TRBJ2-2; D perhaps matches TRBD1 (6 bases). Trimming removed 5 bases from V and 1 base from J, with 11 bases in between. The length of the CDR3 is 14 residues. Per germline, CDR1 GTSNPN and CDR2 SVGIG (reference sequence). CDR3 amino acids: CAWGQTRNTGELFF. The DNA for the CDR3 is TGTGCCTGGGGACAGACAAGGAACACCGGGGAGCTGTTTTTT.